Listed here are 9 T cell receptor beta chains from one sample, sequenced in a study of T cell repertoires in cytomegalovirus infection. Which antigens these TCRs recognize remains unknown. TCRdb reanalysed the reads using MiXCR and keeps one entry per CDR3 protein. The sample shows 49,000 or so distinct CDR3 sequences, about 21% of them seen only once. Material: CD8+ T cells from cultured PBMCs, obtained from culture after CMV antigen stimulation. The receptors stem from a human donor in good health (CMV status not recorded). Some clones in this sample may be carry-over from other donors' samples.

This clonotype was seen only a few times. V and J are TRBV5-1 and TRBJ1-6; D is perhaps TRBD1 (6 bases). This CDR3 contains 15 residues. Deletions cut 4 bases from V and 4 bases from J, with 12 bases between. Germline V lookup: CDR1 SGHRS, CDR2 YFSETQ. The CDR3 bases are TGCGCCAGCAGCCCGACACAGGGTTATAATTCACCCCTCCACTTT. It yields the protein CASSPTQGYNSPLHF.

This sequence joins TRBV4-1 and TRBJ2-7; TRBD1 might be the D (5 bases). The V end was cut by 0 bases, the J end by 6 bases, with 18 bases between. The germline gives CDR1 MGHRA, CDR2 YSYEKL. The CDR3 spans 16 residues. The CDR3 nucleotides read TGCGCCAGCAGCCAAGATGCGCGCGCAGCTACAGGCGAGCAGTACTTC. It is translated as CASSQDARAATGEQYF.

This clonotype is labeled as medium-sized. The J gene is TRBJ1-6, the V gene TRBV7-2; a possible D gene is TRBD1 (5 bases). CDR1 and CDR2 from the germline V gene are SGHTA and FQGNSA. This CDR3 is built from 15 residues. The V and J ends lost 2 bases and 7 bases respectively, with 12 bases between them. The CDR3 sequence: CASSLSQGGNSPLHF. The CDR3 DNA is TGTGCCAGCAGCTTAAGCCAGGGAGGCAATTCACCCCTCCACTTT. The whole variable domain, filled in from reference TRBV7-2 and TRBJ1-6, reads GAGVSQSPSNKVTEKGKDVELRCDPISGHTALYWYRQSLGQGLEFLIYFQGNSAPDKSGLPSDRFSAERTGGSVSTLTIQRTQQEDSAVYLCASSLSQGGNSPLHFGNGTRLTVT.

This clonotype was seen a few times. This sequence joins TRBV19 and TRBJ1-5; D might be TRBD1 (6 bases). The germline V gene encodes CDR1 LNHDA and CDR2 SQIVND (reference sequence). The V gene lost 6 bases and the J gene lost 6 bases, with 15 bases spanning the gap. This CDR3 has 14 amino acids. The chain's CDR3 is CASRTPGHSQPQHF. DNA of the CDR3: TGTGCCAGTAGGACCCCGGGACATAGTCAGCCCCAGCATTTT.

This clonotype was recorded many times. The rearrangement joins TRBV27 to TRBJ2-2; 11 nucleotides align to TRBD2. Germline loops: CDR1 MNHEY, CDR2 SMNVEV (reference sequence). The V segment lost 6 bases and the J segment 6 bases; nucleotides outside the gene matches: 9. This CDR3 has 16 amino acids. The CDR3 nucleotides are TGTGCCAGCAGCCGTCTAGCGGGGGGTCAATCCGGGGAGCTGTTTTTT. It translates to CASSRLAGGQSGELFF.

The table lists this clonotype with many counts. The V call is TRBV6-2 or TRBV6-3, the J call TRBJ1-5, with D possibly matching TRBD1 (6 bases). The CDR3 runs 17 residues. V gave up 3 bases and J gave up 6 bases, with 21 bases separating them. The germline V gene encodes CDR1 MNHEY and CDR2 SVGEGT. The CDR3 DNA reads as TGTGCCAGCAGTTATGAGGCGGGGGCGGTCGTCGGTCAGCCCCAGCATTTT. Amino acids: CASSYEAGAVVGQPQHF.

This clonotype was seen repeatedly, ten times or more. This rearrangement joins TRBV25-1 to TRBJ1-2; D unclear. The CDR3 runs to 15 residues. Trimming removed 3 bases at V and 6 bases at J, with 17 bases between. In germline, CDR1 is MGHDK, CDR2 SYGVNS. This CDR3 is CASSDSVARLDGYTF. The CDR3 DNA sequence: TGTGCCAGCAGTGATAGTGTTGCCCGGCTCGATGGCTACACCTTC.

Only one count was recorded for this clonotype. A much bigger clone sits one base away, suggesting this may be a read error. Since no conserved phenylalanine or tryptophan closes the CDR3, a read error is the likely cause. The CDR3 nucleotides read TGCAGTGCTAGGGACCCCGCGGGTCAGCCCCAGCATTCT. Translating gives CSARDPAGQPQHS. The V call is TRBV20-1, the J call TRBJ1-5, with D unclear. Germline CDR1 and CDR2: DFQATT and SNEGSKA (reference sequence). The germline V and J ends were trimmed by 3 bases and 6 bases, with 12 bases remaining between them. The CDR3 contains 13 residues.

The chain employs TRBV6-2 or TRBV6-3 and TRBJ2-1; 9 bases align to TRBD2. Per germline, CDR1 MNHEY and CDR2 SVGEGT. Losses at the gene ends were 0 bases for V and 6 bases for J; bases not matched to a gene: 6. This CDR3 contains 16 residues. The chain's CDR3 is CASSYSTSGVRNEQFF. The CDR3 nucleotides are TGTGCCAGCAGTTACTCGACTAGCGGAGTTCGCAATGAGCAGTTCTTC.